These T cell receptor beta chains were read from a single sample in a study of T-cell reconstitution after alpha-beta-depleted transplantation in children. TCRdb reprocessed the PCR reads via MiXCR and lists one record per CDR3 protein. The sample carries 600,000 to 800,000 distinct CDR3 sequences, 13% recorded once. The material was PBMCs, obtained before TCRalphabeta/CD19-depleted stem cell transplant. These receptors all come from a girl aged 2 to 10 with congenital amegakaryocytic thrombocytopenia, due to receive a stem cell transplant. The CDR3 runs from the conserved cysteine through the conserved F or W. The D gene is left open where the match is weak. The size of a clone is reported for some rows only, either as once, few or many, or as a class for expanded clones.

once	NA	TRBV7-2	TRBJ1-6	CTSSLRRMAPLHF	TGTACCAGCAGCTTAAGGCGGATGGCACCCCTCCACTTT
many	NA	TRBV6-1	TRBJ1-5	CASRRTAHQPQHF	TGTGCCAGCAGGAGGACAGCTCATCAGCCCCAGCATTTT
NA	TRBD2	TRBV25-1	TRBJ2-1	CASSALGTRSGSNEQFF	TGTGCCAGCAGTGCCCTTGGGACTAGATCAGGCTCCAATGAGCAGTTCTTC
many	NA	TRBV20-1	TRBJ2-7	CSARDERTTYEQYF	TGCAGTGCTAGAGATGAAAGGACAACCTACGAGCAGTACTTC
NA	TRBD2	TRBV25-1	TRBJ2-1	CASSENRAGENYNEQFF	TGTGCCAGCAGTGAAAATAGGGCGGGAGAGAACTACAATGAGCAGTTCTTC
many	TRBD2	TRBV11-2	TRBJ2-2	CASSSPGLAVNTGELFF	TGTGCCAGCAGCTCGCCGGGACTAGCGGTTAACACCGGGGAGCTGTTTTTT
many	TRBD1	TRBV5-5	TRBJ2-7	CASSLSGTVPYEQYF	TGTGCCAGCAGCTTGTCCGGGACAGTTCCATACGAGCAGTACTTC
few	TRBD2	TRBV6-1	TRBJ2-6	CASSLAGLLSGANVLTF	TGTGCCAGCAGCCTAGCGGGTCTACTCTCTGGGGCCAACGTCCTGACTTTC
few	TRBD1	TRBV10-3	TRBJ2-1	CAIRDRAVNEQFF	TGTGCCATCAGAGACAGGGCGGTGAATGAGCAGTTCTTC
NA	NA	TRBV12-3/TRBV12-4	TRBJ2-7	CASRRGQRGEQYF	TGTGCCAGCAGGCGAGGACAGCGCGGCGAGCAGTACTTC
NA	TRBD1	TRBV20-1	TRBJ1-5	CSVRTGVSNQPQHF	TGCAGTGTAAGGACAGGGGTTAGCAATCAGCCCCAGCATTTT
few	NA	TRBV20-1	TRBJ1-3	CSARTPGGPGNTIYF	TGCAGTGCTAGGACTCCAGGTGGCCCTGGAAACACCATATATTTT
few	NA	TRBV5-1	TRBJ1-5	CASGETGPDNQPQHF	TGCGCCAGCGGAGAAACGGGGCCCGACAATCAGCCCCAGCATTTT
NA	NA	TRBV21-1	TRBJ2-1	CASSKLGGSYNEQFF	TGTGCCAGCAGCAAGCTAGGGGGCTCCTACAATGAGCAGTTCTTC
NA	TRBD2	TRBV7-2	TRBJ2-1	CASSLTSGGVYNEQFF	TGTGCCAGCAGCTTAACTAGCGGCGGTGTTTACAATGAGCAGTTCTTC
NA	NA	TRBV5-1	TRBJ2-1	CASTRGTEYNEQFF	TGCGCCAGCACCCGCGGGACAGAATACAATGAGCAGTTCTTC
NA	NA	TRBV6-5	TRBJ2-1	CASSYLETGSGNEQFF	TGTGCCAGCAGTTACCTCGAAACGGGGAGCGGCAATGAGCAGTTCTTC
NA	NA	TRBV14	TRBJ2-7	CASSQEIRRTYYEWQYF	TGTGCCAGCAGCCAGGAAATCCGTAGGACCTACTACGAGTGGCAGTACTTC
many	TRBD2	TRBV12-3/TRBV12-4	TRBJ2-5	CASTTGTSYSETQYF	TGTGCCAGCACAACCGGGACTAGCTACTCAGAGACCCAGTACTTC
NA	NA	TRBV12-3/TRBV12-4	TRBJ2-2	CASSLGPMGTGELFF	TGTGCCAGCAGTTTAGGACCCATGGGCACCGGGGAGCTGTTTTTT
many	NA	TRBV20-1	TRBJ1-1	CSATIFMNTEAFF	TGCAGTGCTACCATTTTCATGAACACTGAAGCTTTCTTT
many	TRBD2	TRBV5-1	TRBJ2-1	CASSSSGTRNEQFF	TGCGCCAGCAGCTCCTCCGGGACTAGAAATGAGCAGTTCTTC
many	NA	TRBV12-3/TRBV12-4	TRBJ1-5	CASSLALWGIPNQPQHF	TGTGCCAGCAGTTTAGCGCTTTGGGGGATCCCCAATCAGCCCCAGCATTTT
many	NA	TRBV7-9	TRBJ2-3	CASSPPWAGKLTDTQYF	TGTGCCAGCAGCCCCCCCTGGGCGGGAAAACTCACAGATACGCAGTATTTT
many	TRBD2	TRBV9	TRBJ2-1	CASSAPGLAYGEQFF	TGTGCCAGCAGCGCGCCGGGACTAGCGTACGGTGAGCAGTTCTTC
NA	NA	TRBV27	TRBJ2-3	CASRIGYSTDTQYF	TGTGCCAGCAGAATTGGGTATAGCACAGATACGCAGTATTTT
many	NA	TRBV6-2/TRBV6-3	TRBJ1-3	CASSYAPGARGRGHIGNTIYF	TGTGCCAGCAGTTATGCGCCGGGGGCGCGTGGCAGGGGCCACATTGGAAACACCATATATTTT
many	TRBD2	TRBV5-1	TRBJ2-3	CASSPGLAGVGTDTQYF	TGCGCCAGCAGCCCGGGACTAGCGGGAGTAGGGACAGATACGCAGTATTTT
few	NA	TRBV20-1	TRBJ2-1	CSANRGGLTYNEQFF	TGCAGTGCTAACAGGGGGGGCCTAACCTACAATGAGCAGTTCTTC
many	NA	TRBV21-1	TRBJ1-5	CASSHLRQGGNQPQHF	TGTGCCAGCAGTCACCTGAGACAGGGAGGAAATCAGCCCCAGCATTTT
many	NA	TRBV11-2	TRBJ2-1	CASSWVQNNEQFF	TGTGCCAGCAGCTGGGTTCAGAACAATGAGCAGTTCTTC
NA	NA	TRBV21-1	TRBJ2-2	CASSKEATEPNTGELFF	TGTGCCAGCAGCAAAGAGGCGACAGAACCGAACACCGGGGAGCTGTTTTTT
few	NA	TRBV14	TRBJ1-6	CASSQDIQASPLHF	TGTGCCAGCAGCCAAGATATACAGGCTTCACCCCTCCACTTT
many	NA	TRBV20-1	TRBJ2-3	CSAVPARIASSTDTQYF	TGCAGTGCCGTCCCAGCCCGGATAGCGTCTAGCACAGATACGCAGTATTTT
NA	NA	TRBV18	TRBJ2-3	CASSFARQDTDTQYF	TGTGCCAGCTCATTCGCCCGGCAGGACACAGATACGCAGTATTTT
many	NA	TRBV20-1	TRBJ2-3	CSARGPFGGVTTDTQYF	TGCAGTGCTAGAGGACCCTTCGGGGGAGTGACTACAGATACGCAGTATTTT
few	NA	TRBV7-9	TRBJ2-7	CASSFGDGGSYEQYF	TGTGCCAGCAGTTTTGGGGACGGGGGCTCCTACGAGCAGTACTTC
NA	NA	TRBV10-2	TRBJ2-7	CASSEGYFSYEQYF	TGCGCCAGCAGTGAGGGGTACTTCTCCTACGAGCAGTACTTC
many	TRBD2	TRBV7-9	TRBJ2-1	CASSLVAGAYNEQFF	TGTGCCAGCAGCTTAGTAGCGGGAGCCTACAATGAGCAGTTCTTC
many	TRBD2	TRBV6-1	TRBJ2-1	CASSKTSGSSYNEQFF	TGTGCCAGCTCCAAGACTAGCGGGAGTTCCTACAATGAGCAGTTCTTC
NA	TRBD2	TRBV20-1	TRBJ2-5	CSAPISGSQETQYF	TGCAGTGCCCCTATTAGCGGGAGCCAAGAGACCCAGTACTTC
few	NA	TRBV14	TRBJ2-5	CASSQGHMETQYF	TGTGCCAGCAGCCAAGGACACATGGAGACCCAGTACTTC
many	TRBD2	TRBV20-1	TRBJ2-1	CSARDQGGGSGEQFF	TGCAGTGCTAGAGATCAGGGCGGCGGGAGTGGTGAGCAGTTCTTC
few	NA	TRBV7-2	TRBJ1-4	CASSSSGIVREKLFF	TGTGCCAGCAGCTCCTCAGGGATAGTTCGGGAAAAACTGTTTTTT
NA	NA	TRBV7-2	TRBJ2-3	CASSLDYQILDTQYF	TGTGCCAGCAGCTTAGACTACCAAATCCTGGATACGCAGTATTTT
many	TRBD2	TRBV4-2	TRBJ2-6	CASSQEGWDYRSGANVLTF	TGTGCCAGCAGCCAAGAGGGTTGGGACTACCGCTCTGGGGCCAACGTCCTGACTTTC
NA	NA	TRBV11-1	TRBJ2-6	CASSLRQAISGANVLTF	TGTGCCAGCAGCTTACGACAGGCGATATCTGGGGCCAACGTCCTGACTTTC
few	TRBD1	TRBV16	TRBJ2-3	CASSQPGQAQYF	TGTGCCAGCAGCCAACCCGGACAGGCGCAGTATTTT
many	NA	TRBV6-4	TRBJ2-2	CASSDMSSATGELFF	TGTGCCAGCAGTGACATGTCGTCCGCTACCGGGGAGCTGTTTTTT
many	NA	TRBV29-1	TRBJ1-1	CSNQCSGHQNTEAFF	TGCAGCAATCAATGTTCGGGACACCAGAACACTGAAGCTTTCTTT
few	TRBD1	TRBV18	TRBJ2-7	CASSPRDRAHEQYF	TGTGCCAGCTCACCACGAGACAGGGCCCACGAGCAGTACTTC
many	NA	TRBV7-9	TRBJ1-1	CASSLFSQENTEAFF	TGTGCCAGCAGCTTATTTTCCCAGGAGAACACTGAAGCTTTCTTT
NA	TRBD2	TRBV12-3/TRBV12-4	TRBJ2-2	CASSFLAGHTGELFF	TGTGCCAGCAGTTTCCTAGCGGGGCACACCGGGGAGCTGTTTTTT
few	TRBD1	TRBV20-1	TRBJ2-7	CSARPGGAATNYEQYF	TGCAGTGCTAGACCAGGGGGCGCGGCGACAAACTACGAGCAGTACTTC
many	NA	TRBV12-3/TRBV12-4	TRBJ2-6	CASSLRFGAGANVLTF	TGTGCCAGCAGCCTCCGGTTTGGGGCTGGGGCCAACGTCCTGACTTTC